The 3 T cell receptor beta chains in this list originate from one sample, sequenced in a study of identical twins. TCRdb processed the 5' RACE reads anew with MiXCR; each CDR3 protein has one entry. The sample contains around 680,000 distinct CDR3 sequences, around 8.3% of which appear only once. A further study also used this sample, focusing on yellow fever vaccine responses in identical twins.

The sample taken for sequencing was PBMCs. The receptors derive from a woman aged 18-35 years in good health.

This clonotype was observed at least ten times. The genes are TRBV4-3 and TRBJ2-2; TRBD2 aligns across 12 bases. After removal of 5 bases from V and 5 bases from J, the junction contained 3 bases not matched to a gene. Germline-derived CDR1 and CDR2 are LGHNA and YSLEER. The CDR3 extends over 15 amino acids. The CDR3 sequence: CASSGLAGMTGELFF. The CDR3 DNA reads TGCGCCAGCAGCGGACTAGCGGGAATGACCGGGGAGCTGTTTTTT.

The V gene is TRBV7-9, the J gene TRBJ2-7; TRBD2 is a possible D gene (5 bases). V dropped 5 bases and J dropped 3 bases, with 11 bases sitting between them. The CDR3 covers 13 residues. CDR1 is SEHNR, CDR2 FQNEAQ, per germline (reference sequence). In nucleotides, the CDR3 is TGTGCCAGCAGCCCCGGAGCGGTCTACGAGCAGTACTTC. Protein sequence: CASSPGAVYEQYF. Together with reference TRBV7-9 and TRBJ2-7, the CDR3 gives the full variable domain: DTGVSQNPRHKITKRGQNVTFRCDPISEHNRLYWYRQTLGQGPEFLTYFQNEAQLEKSRLLSDRFSAERPKGSFSTLEIQRTEQGDSAMYLCASSPGAVYEQYFGPGTRLTVT.

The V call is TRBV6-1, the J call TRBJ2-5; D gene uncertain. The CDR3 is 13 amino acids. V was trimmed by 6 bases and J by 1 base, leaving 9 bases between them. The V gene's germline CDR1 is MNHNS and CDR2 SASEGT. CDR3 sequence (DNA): TGTGCCAGCAGCCGTTTGTCCCAAGAGACCCAGTACTTC. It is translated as CASSRLSQETQYF.